This TCR beta chain was recovered during a study of T-cell reconstitution after alpha-beta-depleted transplantation in children. Findings of the study overall: At the one-year point after transplant, T-cell counts and TCRbeta diversity were found to come mostly from T cells that had been newly produced. Surviving recipient T cells and intrathymic progenitors accounted for some patients' high TCRbeta diversity at day 60. Expanded clones from the graft, numbering several hundred, reportedly supplied alpha-beta T cells about two months after transplant.

In this sample, this clonotype turned up many times. Its target is not known. The CDR3 length is 13 residues. Per germline, CDR1 MDHEN and CDR2 SYDVKM. Trimming took off 6 bases at V and 5 bases at J, with 13 bases between the two ends. Unique molecular identifiers were incorporated during preparation of the TCRbeta library. A single record per CDR3 protein comes from TCRdb applying MiXCR to the PCR reads. The sample lists about 200,000 distinct CDR3 sequences, roughly 7% seen once, with 4.5% to 6.5% in the top ten. The chain employs TRBV28 and TRBJ2-5; maybe TRBD1 (6 bases). Sequenced material: PBMCs, taken before TCRalphabeta/CD19-depleted stem cell transplant. This receptor was taken from a boy between 2 and 10 years old with acute lymphoblastic leukemia, due to receive a stem cell transplant. The CDR3 sequence is CASSRDIWETQYF. The CDR3 DNA follows: TGTGCCAGCAGCCGGGACATATGGGAGACCCAGTACTTC. The whole variable domain, remainder taken from reference TRBV28 and TRBJ2-5, is DVKVTQSSRYLVKRTGEKVFLECVQDMDHENMFWYRQDPGLGLRLIYFSYDVKMKEKGDIPEGYSVSREKKERFSLILESASTNQTSMYLCASSRDIWETQYFGPGTRLLVL.